Here is one T cell receptor beta chain with its context. Its antigen is not identified. This entry comes from a study of cytomegalovirus exposure and HLA in healthy donors. Across the whole study: Both the roughly 120 validation repertoires and the 500 to 700 first-cohort repertoires used the same platform, as reported by a later analysis.

Profiling relied on immunoSEQ multiplex PCR, and the TCRdb table lists in-frame clones only, not all of them. Among about 120,000 clones listed, more than 70% were seen once. Study-level findings and limits: High sensitivity and specificity were reportedly achieved when the classifier diagnosed cytomegalovirus status. Testing in vitro showed a few CMV-associated chains specific for CMV antigens.

The donors were in the approximately 130-subject validation cohort; that cohort was separate from the roughly 620-subject first cohort. This sequence originates from a woman aged 25 to 45 in good health and CMV-seronegative. Source material: PBMCs.

CDR3 protein: CASSLPRGGPQETQYF. CDR3 sequence (DNA): TGTGCCAGCAGCTTACCTCGAGGGGGCCCCCAAGAGACCCAGTACTTC. The chain carries TRBV7-9 and TRBJ2-5; TRBD1 matches at 7 bases. The ends lost 2 bases at V and 1 base at J; junction bases unmatched: 7. This CDR3 spans 16 amino acids. Germline loops: CDR1 SEHNR, CDR2 FQNEAQ (reference sequence).